At least ten counts were recorded for the clone carrying this TCR beta chain. The antigen remains undetermined. This entry is derived from a study of blood T cells in healthy people across ages. Notes on the study in general: Per million T cells, the diversity of TCR beta decreased roughly linearly as age advanced. The unknown donor CMV status may have confounded expanded clonotype changes. Long-lived donors had more naive CD4+ cells and higher diversity than aged donors.

Trimming stripped 6 bases from V and 0 bases from J, with 19 bases between. This CDR3 contains 17 residues. CDR1 is LGHNT and CDR2 is FRNRAP in the germline V gene. With a J-beta primer mix and a sample-barcoded 5' primer, a second PCR ran roughly 6 to 11 cycles. TCRdb passed the 5' RACE reads through MiXCR, listing each CDR3 protein once. Of 630,000 or so distinct CDR3 sequences detected, 32% appear once; the ten largest clones hold about 16%. Total RNA amounts of at least 6 micrograms were extracted per sample. The sequence came from a woman aged 80 or over in good health. This chain joins TRBV12-5 and TRBJ2-3, with D hard to call. Sequenced: blood. CDR3 in DNA: TGTGCTAGTGGAGCTCCTCGGCTAGGAACGAGCACAGATACGCAGTATTTT. Its protein is CASGAPRLGTSTDTQYF.